Shown below are 9 T cell receptor beta chains from a single sample sequenced in a study of blood T cell repertoires in COVID-19. Data came from immunoSEQ multiplex PCR; TCRdb stores just in-frame clones and leaves some out. The sample lists about 200,000 clones, about nine tenths seen once, with more than 5.5% in the top ten. The sequencing input was peripheral blood. The receptors originated from a man of 80 years or more with acute or convalescent COVID-19.

The CDR3, as DNA: TGTGCCAGCAGGAGACTAGCGGAAACCGGGGAGCTGTTTTTT. Encoded protein: CASRRLAETGELFF. V usage is TRBV6-5 and J usage is TRBJ2-2; 9 bases fit TRBD2. The J segment lost 5 bases and the V segment lost 6 bases, leaving 4 bases of the junction unmatched. This CDR3 spans 14 amino acids. Germline CDR1 MNHEY, CDR2 SVGAGI.

This chain joins TRBV10-3 and TRBJ1-2; TRBD1 agrees at 9 bases. V shed 6 bases, J shed 8 bases, and the junction held 7 bases outside the gene matches. Germline CDR1 is ENHRY and CDR2 is SYGVKD. This CDR3 comprises 13 residues. CDR3 in amino acids: CAIRYTGGEGYTF. Here the CDR3 DNA reads TGTGCCATCAGATACACAGGGGGCGAGGGCTACACCTTC.

The chain links TRBV7-9 to TRBJ2-4, with 11 bases matching TRBD1. With 5 bases clipped from V and 3 bases from J, the junction kept 3 bases outside the gene matches. The CDR3 loop spans 15 amino acids. CDR1 is SEHNR, CDR2 FQNEAQ, per germline (reference sequence). CDR3 DNA sequence: TGTGCCAGCAGCCCAGGGACAGGGGGCAAAAACATTCAGTACTTC. This gives the protein CASSPGTGGKNIQYF.

The chain couples TRBV7-2 to TRBJ1-4; D is possibly TRBD1 (6 bases). CDR3 size: 16 residues. Between the trimmed V and J ends, which lost 4 bases and 0 bases, there was a span of 12 bases. Germline CDR1 is SGHTA and CDR2 is FQGNSA. Here the CDR3 reads CASSSTGSSTNEKLFF. The CDR3 DNA is TGTGCCAGCAGCTCAACAGGGTCGTCAACTAATGAAAAACTGTTTTTT.

The chain is built from TRBV28 and TRBJ2-7; 7 nucleotides line up with TRBD1. CDR3 length: 15 amino acids. V lost 5 bases and J lost 2; bases outside the gene matches: 9. CDR1 is MDHEN, CDR2 SYDVKM, per germline. DNA of the CDR3: TGTGCCAGCAGTACAATACAGGGGACCACCTACGAGCAGTACGTC. Its translation is CASSTIQGTTYEQYV.

V and J are TRBV10-1 and TRBJ2-7; 8 bases are shared with TRBD2. V lost 4 bases to trimming and J lost 2 bases; unmatched junction nucleotides: 7. CDR3 size: 15 residues. In germline, CDR1 is WNHNN, CDR2 SYGVQD (reference sequence). In DNA, the CDR3 is TGCGCCAGCAGTGCCTTCACTAGCGGACCCTACGAGCAGTACTTC. Translation: CASSAFTSGPYEQYF.

The chain couples TRBV29-1 to TRBJ2-7; D unclear. V lost 6 bases, J lost 0 bases, and 9 bases lay in between. The CDR3 covers 12 residues. CDR1 and CDR2 (germline): SQVTM, ANQGSEA. The CDR3 here is CSVGPNSYEQYF. DNA for the CDR3: TGCAGCGTCGGTCCTAACTCCTACGAGCAGTACTTC.

The rearrangement uses TRBV9 and TRBJ2-1; 8 bases line up with TRBD1. The ends lost 0 bases at V and 8 bases at J; junction bases unmatched: 7. Germline values: CDR1 SGDLS, CDR2 YYNGEE. This CDR3 has 15 residues. The CDR3 loop reads CASSVAGQGSDEQFF. CDR3 bases: TGTGCCAGCAGCGTAGCCGGACAGGGATCCGATGAGCAGTTCTTC.

J is TRBJ2-5 and V is TRBV27, with 11 bases that match TRBD2. J lost 4 bases, V lost 5 bases, and 12 bases had no gene match. Germline-derived CDR1 and CDR2 are MNHEY and SMNVEV (reference sequence). The CDR3 has 17 amino acids. The CDR3 here is CASSRRPTSGTAETQYF. The CDR3 coding sequence is TGTGCCAGCAGTAGGAGGCCGACTAGCGGGACAGCAGAGACCCAGTACTTC.